This T cell receptor beta chain was obtained from a study of T cell repertoires in cytomegalovirus infection. Study as a whole: Signatures in public TCR beta sequences pointed to both CMV infection and matching HLA type.

This clonotype was observed at least ten times. MiXCR, applied by TCRdb to the reads, yields one record per CDR3 protein. The table shows about 260,000 distinct CDR3 sequences, with roughly 13% occurring only once. The CDR3 spans 15 residues. V lost 5 bases and J lost 7; bases outside the gene matches: 6. Germline V gene data show CDR1 as SGHVS and CDR2 as FQNEAQ. The TCR was taken from a human donor in good health (CMV status not recorded). Some clones in this sample may be carry-over from other donors' samples. Sequences were obtained from PBMCs. This chain joins TRBV7-8 and TRBJ1-6; 9 positions agree with TRBD1. CDR3 coding DNA: TGTGCCAGCAGCCCCGGACAGGGGAGAAATTCACCCCTCCACTTT. Protein: CASSPGQGRNSPLHF.